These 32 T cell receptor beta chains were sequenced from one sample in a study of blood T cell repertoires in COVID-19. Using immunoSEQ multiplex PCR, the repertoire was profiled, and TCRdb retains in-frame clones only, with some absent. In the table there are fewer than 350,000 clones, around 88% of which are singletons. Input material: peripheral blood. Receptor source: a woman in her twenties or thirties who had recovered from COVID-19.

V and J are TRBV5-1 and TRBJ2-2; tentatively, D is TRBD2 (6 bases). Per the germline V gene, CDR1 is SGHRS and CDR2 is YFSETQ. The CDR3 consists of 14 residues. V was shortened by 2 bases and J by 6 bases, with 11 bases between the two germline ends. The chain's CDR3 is CASSFSTSPGELFF. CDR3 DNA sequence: TGCGCCAGCAGCTTCTCTACTAGCCCCGGGGAGCTGTTTTTT.

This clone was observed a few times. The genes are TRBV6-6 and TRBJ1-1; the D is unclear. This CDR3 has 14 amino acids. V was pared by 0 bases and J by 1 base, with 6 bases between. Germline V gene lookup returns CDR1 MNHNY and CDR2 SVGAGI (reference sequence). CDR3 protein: CASSYSDTNTEAFF. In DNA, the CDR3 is TGTGCCAGCAGTTACTCAGACACGAACACTGAAGCTTTCTTT.

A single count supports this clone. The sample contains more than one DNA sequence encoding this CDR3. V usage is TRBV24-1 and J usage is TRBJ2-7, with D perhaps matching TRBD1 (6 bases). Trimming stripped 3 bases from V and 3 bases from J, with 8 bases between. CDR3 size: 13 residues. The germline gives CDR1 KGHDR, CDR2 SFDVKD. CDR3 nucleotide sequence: TGTGCCACCAGTGATCCGGACAGCTACGAGCAGTACTTC. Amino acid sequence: CATSDPDSYEQYF.

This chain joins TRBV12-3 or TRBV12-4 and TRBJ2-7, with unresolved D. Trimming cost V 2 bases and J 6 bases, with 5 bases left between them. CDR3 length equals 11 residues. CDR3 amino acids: CASSLRLEQYF. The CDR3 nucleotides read TGTGCCAGCAGTTTACGTCTCGAGCAGTACTTC.

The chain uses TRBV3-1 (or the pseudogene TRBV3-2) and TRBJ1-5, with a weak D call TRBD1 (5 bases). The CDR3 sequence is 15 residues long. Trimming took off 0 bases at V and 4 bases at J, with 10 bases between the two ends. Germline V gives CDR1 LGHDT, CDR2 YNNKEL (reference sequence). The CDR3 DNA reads TGTGCCAGCAGCCAAGATGGGGCAGGGAATCAGCCCCAGCATTTT. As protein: CASSQDGAGNQPQHF.

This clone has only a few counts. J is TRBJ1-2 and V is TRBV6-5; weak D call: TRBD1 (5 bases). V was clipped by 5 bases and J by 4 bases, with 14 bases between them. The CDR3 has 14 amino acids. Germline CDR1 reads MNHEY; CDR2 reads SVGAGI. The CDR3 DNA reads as TGTGCCAGCAGTCAGGCAGGGTGGGTCTATGGCTACACCTTC. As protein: CASSQAGWVYGYTF.

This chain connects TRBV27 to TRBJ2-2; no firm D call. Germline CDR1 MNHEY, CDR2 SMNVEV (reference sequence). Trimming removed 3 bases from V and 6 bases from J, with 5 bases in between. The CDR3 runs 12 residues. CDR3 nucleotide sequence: TGTGCCAGCAGTTTTCCCGCCGGGGAGCTGTTTTTT. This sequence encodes CASSFPAGELFF.

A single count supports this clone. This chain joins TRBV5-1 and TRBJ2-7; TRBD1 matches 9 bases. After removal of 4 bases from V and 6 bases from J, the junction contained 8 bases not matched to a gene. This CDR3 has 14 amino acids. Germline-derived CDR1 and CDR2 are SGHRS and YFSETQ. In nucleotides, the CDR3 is TGCGCCAGCAGCGGGGGGACAGGGAAGAGCGAGCAGTACTTC. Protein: CASSGGTGKSEQYF.

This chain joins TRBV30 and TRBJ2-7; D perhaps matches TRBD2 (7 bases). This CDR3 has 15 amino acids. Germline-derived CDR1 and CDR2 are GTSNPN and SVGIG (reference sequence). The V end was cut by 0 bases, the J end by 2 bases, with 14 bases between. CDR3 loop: CAWSVGGGGAYEQYF. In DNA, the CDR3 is TGTGCCTGGAGTGTTGGGGGCGGGGGTGCCTACGAGCAGTACTTC.

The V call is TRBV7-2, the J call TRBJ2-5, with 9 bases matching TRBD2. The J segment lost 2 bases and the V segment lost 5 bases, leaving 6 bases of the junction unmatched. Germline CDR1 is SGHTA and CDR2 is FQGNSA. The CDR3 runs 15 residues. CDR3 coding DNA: TGTGCCAGCAGCCCTCAAGCGGGAGGTCAAGAGACCCAGTACTTC. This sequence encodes CASSPQAGGQETQYF.

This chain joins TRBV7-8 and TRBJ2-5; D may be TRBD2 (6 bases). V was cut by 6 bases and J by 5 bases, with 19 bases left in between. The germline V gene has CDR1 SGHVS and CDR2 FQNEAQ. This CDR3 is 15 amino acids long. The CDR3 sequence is CASSNGRGAGETQYF. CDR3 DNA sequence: TGTGCCAGCAGTAACGGGCGCGGGGCGGGGGAGACCCAGTACTTC.

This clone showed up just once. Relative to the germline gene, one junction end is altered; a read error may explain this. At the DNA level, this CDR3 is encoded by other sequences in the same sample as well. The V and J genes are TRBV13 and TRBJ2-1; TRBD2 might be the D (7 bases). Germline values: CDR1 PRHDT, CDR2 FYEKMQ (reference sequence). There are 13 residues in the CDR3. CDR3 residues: CASSLGGGNEQFF. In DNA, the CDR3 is TGTGCCAGCAGTTTAGGGGGGGGCAATGAGCAGTTCTTC.

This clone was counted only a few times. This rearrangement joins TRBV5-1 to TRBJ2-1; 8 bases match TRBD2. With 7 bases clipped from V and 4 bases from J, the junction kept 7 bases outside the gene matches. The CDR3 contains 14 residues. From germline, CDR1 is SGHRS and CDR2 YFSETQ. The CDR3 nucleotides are TGCGCCAGCGGCGCAATAGCGGGATACAATGAGCAGTTCTTC. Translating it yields CASGAIAGYNEQFF. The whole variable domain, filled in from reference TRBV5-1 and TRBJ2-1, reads KAGVTQTPRYLIKTRGQQVTLSCSPISGHRSVSWYQQTPGQGLQFLFEYFSETQRNKGNFPGRFSGRQFSNSRSEMNVSTLELGDSALYLCASGAIAGYNEQFFGPGTRLTVL.

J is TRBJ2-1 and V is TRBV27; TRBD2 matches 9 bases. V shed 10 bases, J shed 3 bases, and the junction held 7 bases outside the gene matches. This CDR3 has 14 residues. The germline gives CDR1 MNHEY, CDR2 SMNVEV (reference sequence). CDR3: CATYSGRGYNEQFF. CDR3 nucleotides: TGTGCCACCTATAGCGGGAGAGGCTACAATGAGCAGTTCTTC.

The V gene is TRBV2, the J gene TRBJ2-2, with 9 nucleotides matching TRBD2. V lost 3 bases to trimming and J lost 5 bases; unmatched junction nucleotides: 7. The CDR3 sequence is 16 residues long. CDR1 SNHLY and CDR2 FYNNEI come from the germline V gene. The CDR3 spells CASSDFSGGWTGELFF. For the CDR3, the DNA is TGTGCCAGCAGTGATTTTAGCGGGGGTTGGACCGGGGAGCTGTTTTTT.

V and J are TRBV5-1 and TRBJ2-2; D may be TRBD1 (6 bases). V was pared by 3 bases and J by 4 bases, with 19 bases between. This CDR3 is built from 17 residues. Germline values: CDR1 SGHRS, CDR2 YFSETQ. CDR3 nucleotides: TGCGCCAGCAGCTCACCAAGACCGGGACAAAGCACCGGGGAGCTGTTTTTT. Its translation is CASSSPRPGQSTGELFF. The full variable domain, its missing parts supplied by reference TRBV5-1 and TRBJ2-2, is KAGVTQTPRYLIKTRGQQVTLSCSPISGHRSVSWYQQTPGQGLQFLFEYFSETQRNKGNFPGRFSGRQFSNSRSEMNVSTLELGDSALYLCASSSPRPGQSTGELFFGEGSRLTVL.

In DNA form, the CDR3 reads TGTGCCAGCAGCTCCCTCCAGGGTTACGAGCAGTACTTC. As protein: CASSSLQGYEQYF. The chain combines TRBV7-6 with TRBJ2-7; possibly TRBD1 for D (5 bases). The CDR3 contains 13 residues. Trimming stripped 4 bases from V and 4 bases from J, with 11 bases between. Germline-derived CDR1 and CDR2 are SGHVS and FNYEAQ.

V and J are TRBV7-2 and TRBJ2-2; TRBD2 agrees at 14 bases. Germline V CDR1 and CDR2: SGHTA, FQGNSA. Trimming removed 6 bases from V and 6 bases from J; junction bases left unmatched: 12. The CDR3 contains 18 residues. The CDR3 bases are TGTGCCAGCAGGGGTACCGGGACTAGCGGGGGTCGGGCCGGGGAGCTGTTTTTT. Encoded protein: CASRGTGTSGGRAGELFF.

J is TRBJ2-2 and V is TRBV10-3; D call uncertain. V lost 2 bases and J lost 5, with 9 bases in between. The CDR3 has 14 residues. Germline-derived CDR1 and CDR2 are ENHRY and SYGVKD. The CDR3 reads CAISEVEQTGELFF. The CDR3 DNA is TGTGCCATCAGTGAGGTCGAACAGACCGGGGAGCTGTTTTTT.

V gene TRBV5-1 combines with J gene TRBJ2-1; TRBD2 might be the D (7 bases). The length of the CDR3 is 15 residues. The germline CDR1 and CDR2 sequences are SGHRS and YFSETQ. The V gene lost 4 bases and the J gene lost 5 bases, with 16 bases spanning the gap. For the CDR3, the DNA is TGCGCCAGCAGCCTTGGGGGAGGGGGAAACAATGAGCAGTTCTTC. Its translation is CASSLGGGGNNEQFF. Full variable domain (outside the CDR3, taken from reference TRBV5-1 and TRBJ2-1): KAGVTQTPRYLIKTRGQQVTLSCSPISGHRSVSWYQQTPGQGLQFLFEYFSETQRNKGNFPGRFSGRQFSNSRSEMNVSTLELGDSALYLCASSLGGGGNNEQFFGPGTRLTVL.

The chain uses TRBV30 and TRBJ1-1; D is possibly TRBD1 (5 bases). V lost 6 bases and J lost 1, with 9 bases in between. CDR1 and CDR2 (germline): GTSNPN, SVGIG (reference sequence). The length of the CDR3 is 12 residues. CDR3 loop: CACTTENTEAFF. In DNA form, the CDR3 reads TGTGCCTGCACGACAGAGAACACTGAAGCTTTCTTT. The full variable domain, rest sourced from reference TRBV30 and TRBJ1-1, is SQTIHQWPATLVQPVGSPLSLECTVEGTSNPNLYWYRQAAGRGLQLLFYSVGIGQISSEVPQNLSASRPQDRQFILSSKKLLLSDSGFYLCACTTENTEAFFGQGTRLTVV.

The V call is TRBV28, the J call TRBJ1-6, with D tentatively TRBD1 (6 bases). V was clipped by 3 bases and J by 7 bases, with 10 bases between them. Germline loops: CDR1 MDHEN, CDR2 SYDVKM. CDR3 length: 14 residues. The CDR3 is CASSFGTRNSPLHF. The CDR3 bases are TGTGCCAGCAGTTTCGGGACAAGGAATTCACCCCTCCACTTT.

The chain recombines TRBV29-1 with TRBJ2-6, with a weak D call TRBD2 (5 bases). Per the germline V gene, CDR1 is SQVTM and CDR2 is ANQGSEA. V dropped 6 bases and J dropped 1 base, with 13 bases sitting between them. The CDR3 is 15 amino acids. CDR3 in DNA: TGCAGCGTCCACAGCGAGGGATCTGGGGCCAACGTCCTGACTTTC. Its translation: CSVHSEGSGANVLTF.

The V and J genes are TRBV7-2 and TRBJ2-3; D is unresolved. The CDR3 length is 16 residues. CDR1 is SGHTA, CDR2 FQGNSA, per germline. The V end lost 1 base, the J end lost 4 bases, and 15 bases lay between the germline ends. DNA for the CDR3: TGTGCCAGCAGCTTAGTTGCTCAGGTCTATTCAGATACGCAGTATTTT. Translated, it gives CASSLVAQVYSDTQYF.

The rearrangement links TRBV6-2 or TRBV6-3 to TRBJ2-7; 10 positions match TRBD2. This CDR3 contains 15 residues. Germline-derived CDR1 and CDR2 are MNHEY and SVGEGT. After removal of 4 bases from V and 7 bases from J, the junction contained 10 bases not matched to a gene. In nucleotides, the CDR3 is TGTGCCAGCAGTTCCCTAGCGGGAGAGTTGGGTGAGCAGTACTTC. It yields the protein CASSSLAGELGEQYF.

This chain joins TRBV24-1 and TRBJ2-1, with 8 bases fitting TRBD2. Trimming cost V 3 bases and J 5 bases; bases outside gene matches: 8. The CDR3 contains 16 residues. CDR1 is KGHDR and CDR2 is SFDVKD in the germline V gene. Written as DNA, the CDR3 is TGTGCCACCAGTGATAGCGGGAGAAATTTCCACAATGAGCAGTTCTTC. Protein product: CATSDSGRNFHNEQFF.

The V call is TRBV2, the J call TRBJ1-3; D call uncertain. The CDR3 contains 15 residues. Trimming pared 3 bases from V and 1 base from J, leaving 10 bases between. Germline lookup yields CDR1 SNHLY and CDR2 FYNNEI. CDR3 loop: CASSDDRLSGNTIYF. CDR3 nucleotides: TGTGCCAGCAGTGATGATAGATTATCTGGAAACACCATATATTTT.

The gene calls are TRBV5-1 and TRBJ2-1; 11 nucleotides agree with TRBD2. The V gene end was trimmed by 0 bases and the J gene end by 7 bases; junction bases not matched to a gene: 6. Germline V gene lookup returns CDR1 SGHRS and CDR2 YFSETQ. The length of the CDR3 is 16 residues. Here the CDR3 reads CASSLALAGGLNEQFF. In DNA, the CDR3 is TGCGCCAGCAGCTTGGCCCTAGCGGGGGGATTAAATGAGCAGTTCTTC.

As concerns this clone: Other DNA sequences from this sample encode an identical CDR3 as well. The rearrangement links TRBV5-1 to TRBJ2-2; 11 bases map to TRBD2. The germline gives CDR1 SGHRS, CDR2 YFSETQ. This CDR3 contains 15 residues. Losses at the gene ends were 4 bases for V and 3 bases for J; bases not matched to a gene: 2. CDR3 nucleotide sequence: TGCGCCAGCAGCCTTAGCGGGGGGGACACCGGGGAGCTGTTTTTT. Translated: CASSLSGGDTGELFF.

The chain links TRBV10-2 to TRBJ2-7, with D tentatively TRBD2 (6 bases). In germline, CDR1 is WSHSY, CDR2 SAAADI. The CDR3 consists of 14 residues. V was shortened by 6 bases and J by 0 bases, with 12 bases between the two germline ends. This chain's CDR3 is CASRAGTSSYEQYF. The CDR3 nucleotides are TGCGCCAGCAGAGCCGGGACTTCCTCCTACGAGCAGTACTTC.

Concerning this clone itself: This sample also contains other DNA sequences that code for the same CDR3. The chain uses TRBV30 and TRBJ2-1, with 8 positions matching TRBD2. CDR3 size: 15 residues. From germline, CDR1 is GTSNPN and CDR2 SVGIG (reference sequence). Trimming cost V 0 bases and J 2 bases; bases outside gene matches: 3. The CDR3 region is CAWSVSGGAYNEQFF. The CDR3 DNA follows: TGTGCCTGGAGTGTATCGGGGGGGGCCTACAATGAGCAGTTCTTC.

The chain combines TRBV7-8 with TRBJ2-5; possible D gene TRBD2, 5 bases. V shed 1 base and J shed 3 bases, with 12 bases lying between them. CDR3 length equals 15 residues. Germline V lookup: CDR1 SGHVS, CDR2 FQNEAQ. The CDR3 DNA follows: TGTGCCAGCAGCTTAGAAGGGTCTAGCAAAGAGACCCAGTACTTC. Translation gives CASSLEGSSKETQYF.